This TCR beta chain was retrieved from a study of blood T cells in healthy people across ages. Study summary: About one barcoded TCR beta cDNA was captured per two T cells.

Germline V gene data show CDR1 as SGHRS and CDR2 as YFSETQ. J gave up 6 bases and V 5 bases, and 7 bases lay outside the gene matches. The CDR3 contains 15 residues. The authors ran a second PCR of 7 to 11 cycles using a sample-barcoded 5' primer and a J-beta primer mix. TCRdb reanalysed the 5' RACE reads using MiXCR and keeps one entry per CDR3 protein. The data hold about 640,000 distinct CDR3 sequences, with roughly 50% observed a single time. This chain connects TRBV5-1 to TRBJ2-1, with TRBD1 matching over 11 bases. Sequences were obtained from blood. This sequence was found in a man aged 60 to 75 in good health. The CDR3 nucleotides read TGCGCCAGCAGAACCGGTGGGACAGGGGGCAATGAGCAGTTCTTC. This sequence encodes CASRTGGTGGNEQFF.